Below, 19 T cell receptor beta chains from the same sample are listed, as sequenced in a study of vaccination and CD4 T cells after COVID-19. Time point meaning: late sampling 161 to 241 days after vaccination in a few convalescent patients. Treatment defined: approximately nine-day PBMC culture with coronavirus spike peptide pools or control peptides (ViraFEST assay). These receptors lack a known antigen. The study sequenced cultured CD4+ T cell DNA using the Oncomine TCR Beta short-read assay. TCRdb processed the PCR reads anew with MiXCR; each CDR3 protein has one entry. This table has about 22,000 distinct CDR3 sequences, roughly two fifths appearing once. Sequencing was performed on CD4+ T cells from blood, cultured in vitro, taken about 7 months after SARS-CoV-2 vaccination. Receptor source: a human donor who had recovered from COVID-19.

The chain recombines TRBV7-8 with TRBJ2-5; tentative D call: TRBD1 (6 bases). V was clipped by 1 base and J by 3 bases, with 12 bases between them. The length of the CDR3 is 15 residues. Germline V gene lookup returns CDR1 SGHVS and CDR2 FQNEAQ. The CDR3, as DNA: TGTGCCAGCAGCTTAGTATCGGCAGGGGAAGAGACCCAGTACTTC. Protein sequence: CASSLVSAGEETQYF.

CDR3 residues: CASSLSWQGNSPLHF. CDR3 nucleotide sequence: TGTGCCAGCAGTTTATCTTGGCAGGGTAATTCACCCCTCCACTTT. This chain uses TRBV27 with TRBJ1-6; D perhaps matches TRBD1 (5 bases). V was cut by 0 bases and J by 6 bases, with 9 bases left in between. The CDR3 loop spans 15 amino acids. Germline values: CDR1 MNHEY, CDR2 SMNVEV (reference sequence).

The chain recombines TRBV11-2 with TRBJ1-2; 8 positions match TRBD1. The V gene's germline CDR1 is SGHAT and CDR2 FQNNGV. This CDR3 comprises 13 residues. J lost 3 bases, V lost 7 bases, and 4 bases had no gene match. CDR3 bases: TGTGCCAGCACCTCGGACAGGGACTATGGCTACACCTTC. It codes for CASTSDRDYGYTF.

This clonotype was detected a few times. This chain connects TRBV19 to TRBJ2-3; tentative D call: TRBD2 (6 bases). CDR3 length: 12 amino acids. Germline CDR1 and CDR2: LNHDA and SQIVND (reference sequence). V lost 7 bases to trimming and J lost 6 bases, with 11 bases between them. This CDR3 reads CASTRDSDTQYF. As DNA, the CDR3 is TGTGCCAGTACCAGGGACTCGGATACGCAGTATTTT.

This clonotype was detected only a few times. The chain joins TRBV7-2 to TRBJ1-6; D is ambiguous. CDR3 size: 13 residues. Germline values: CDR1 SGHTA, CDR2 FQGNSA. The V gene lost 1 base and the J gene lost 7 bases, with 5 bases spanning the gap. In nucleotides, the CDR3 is TGTGCCAGCAGCTTAGAGCGGAATTCACCCCTCCACTTT. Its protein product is CASSLERNSPLHF.

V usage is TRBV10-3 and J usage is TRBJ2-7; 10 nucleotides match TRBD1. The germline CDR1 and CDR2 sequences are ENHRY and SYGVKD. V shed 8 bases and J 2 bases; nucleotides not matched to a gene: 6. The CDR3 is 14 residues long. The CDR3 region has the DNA TGTGCCATCCGCTTCGGGACAGGGGCCTACGAGCAGTACTTC. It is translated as CAIRFGTGAYEQYF.

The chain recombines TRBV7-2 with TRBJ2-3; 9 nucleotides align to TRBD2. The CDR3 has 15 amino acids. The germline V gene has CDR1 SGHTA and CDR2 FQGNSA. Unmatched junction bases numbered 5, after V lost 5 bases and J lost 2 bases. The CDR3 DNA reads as TGTGCCAGCAGCATCTTGGGACTAGCCACAGATACGCAGTATTTT. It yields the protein CASSILGLATDTQYF.

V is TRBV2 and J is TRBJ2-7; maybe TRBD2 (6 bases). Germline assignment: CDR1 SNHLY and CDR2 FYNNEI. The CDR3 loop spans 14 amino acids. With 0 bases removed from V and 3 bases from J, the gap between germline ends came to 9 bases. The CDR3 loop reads CASSEAGGIYEQYF. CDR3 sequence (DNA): TGTGCCAGCAGTGAAGCTGGCGGGATCTACGAGCAGTACTTC.

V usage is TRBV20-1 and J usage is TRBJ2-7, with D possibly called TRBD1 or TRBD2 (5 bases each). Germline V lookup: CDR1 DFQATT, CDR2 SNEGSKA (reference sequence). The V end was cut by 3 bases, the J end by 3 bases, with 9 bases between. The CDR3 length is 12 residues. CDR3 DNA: TGCAGTGCTAGCGGGACCCACTACGAGCAGTACTTC. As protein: CSASGTHYEQYF.

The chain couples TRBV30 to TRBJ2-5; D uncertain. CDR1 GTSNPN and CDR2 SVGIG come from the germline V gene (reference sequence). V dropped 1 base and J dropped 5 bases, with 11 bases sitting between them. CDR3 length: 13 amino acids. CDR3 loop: CAWSGPGRETQYF. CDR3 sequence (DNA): TGTGCCTGGAGTGGCCCCGGCCGGGAGACCCAGTACTTC.

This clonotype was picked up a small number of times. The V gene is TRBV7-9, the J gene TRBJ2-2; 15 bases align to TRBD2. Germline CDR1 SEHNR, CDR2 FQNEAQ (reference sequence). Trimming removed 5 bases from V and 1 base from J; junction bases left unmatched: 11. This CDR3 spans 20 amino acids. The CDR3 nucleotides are TGTGCCAGCAGCCTAGGACTAGCGGGGGGGCCATACAGGAACACCGGGGAGCTGTTTTTT. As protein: CASSLGLAGGPYRNTGELFF.

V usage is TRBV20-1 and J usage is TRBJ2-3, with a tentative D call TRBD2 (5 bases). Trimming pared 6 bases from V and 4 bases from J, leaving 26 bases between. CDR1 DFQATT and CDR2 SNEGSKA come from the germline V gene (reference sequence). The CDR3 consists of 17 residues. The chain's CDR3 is CSATLFHPGTAADTQYF. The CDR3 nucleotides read TGCAGTGCCACACTCTTCCACCCGGGAACAGCGGCAGATACGCAGTATTTT.

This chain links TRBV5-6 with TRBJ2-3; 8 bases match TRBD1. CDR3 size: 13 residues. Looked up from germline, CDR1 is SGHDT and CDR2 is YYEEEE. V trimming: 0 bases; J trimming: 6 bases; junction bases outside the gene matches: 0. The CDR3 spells CASSLDRGDTQYF. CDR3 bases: TGTGCCAGCAGCTTGGACAGGGGGGATACGCAGTATTTT.

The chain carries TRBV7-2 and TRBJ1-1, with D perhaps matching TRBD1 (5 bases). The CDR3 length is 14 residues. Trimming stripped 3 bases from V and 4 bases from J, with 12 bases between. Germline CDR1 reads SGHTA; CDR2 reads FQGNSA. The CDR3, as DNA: TGTGCCAGCAGCTTGACGACAGAAAGCACTGAAGCTTTCTTT. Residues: CASSLTTESTEAFF.

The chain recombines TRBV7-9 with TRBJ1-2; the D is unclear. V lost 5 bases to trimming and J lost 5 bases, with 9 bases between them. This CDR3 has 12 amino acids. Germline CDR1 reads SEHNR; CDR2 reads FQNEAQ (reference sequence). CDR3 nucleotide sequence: TGTGCCAGCAGCCGAGGATTATATGGCTACACCTTC. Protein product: CASSRGLYGYTF.

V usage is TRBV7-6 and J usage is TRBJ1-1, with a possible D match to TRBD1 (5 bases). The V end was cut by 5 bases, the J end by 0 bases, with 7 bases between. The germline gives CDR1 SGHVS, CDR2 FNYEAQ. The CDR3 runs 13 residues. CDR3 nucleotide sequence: TGTGCCAGCAGCAAACAGGTGAACACTGAAGCTTTCTTT. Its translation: CASSKQVNTEAFF.

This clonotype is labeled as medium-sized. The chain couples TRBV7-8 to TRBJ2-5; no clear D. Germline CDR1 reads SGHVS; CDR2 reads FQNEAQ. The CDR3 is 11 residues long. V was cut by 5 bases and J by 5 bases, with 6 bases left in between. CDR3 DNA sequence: TGTGCCAGCAGCGCGCGGGAGACCCAGTACTTC. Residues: CASSARETQYF.

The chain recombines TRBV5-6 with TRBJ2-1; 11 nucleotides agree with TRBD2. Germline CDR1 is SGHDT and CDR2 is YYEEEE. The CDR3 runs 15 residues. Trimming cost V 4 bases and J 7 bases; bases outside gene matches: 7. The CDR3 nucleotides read TGTGCCAGCAGCCCACTAGCGGGGGTGTTGAATGAGCAGTTCTTC. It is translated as CASSPLAGVLNEQFF.

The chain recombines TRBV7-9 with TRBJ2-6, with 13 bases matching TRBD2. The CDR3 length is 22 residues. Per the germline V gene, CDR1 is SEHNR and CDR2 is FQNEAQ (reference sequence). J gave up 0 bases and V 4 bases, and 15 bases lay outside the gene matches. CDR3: CASSSQPGLAGPARSGANVLTF. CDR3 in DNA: TGTGCCAGCAGCTCCCAACCGGGACTAGCGGGACCCGCCCGCTCTGGGGCCAACGTCCTGACTTTC.